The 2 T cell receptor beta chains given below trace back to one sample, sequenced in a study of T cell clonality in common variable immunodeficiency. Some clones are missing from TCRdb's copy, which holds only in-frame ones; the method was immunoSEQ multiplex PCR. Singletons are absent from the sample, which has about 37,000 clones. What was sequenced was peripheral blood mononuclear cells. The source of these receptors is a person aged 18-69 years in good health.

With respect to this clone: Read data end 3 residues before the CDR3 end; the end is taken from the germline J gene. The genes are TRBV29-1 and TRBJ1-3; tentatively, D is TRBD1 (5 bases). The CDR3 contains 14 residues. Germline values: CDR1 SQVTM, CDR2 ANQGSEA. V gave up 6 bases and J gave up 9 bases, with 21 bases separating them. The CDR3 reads CSVGLRSLGSTIYF. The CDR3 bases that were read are TGCAGCGTGGGGCTTCGTAGTCTGGGGAGCACC. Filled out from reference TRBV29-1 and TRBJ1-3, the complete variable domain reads SAVISQKPSRDICQRGTSLTIQCQVDSQVTMMFWYRQQPGQSLTLIATANQGSEATYESGFVIDKFPISRPNLTFSTLTVSNMSPEDSSIYLCSVGLRSLGSTIYFGEGSWLTVV.

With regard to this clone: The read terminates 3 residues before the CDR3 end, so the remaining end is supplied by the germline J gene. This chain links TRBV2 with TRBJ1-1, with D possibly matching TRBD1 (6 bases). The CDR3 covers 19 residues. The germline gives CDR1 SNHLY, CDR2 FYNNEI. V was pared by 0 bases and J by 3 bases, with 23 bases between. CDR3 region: CASSEALGQGMGGDTEAFF. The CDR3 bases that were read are TGTGCCAGCAGTGAAGCGCTTGGGCAGGGGATGGGGGGGGACACTGAA.